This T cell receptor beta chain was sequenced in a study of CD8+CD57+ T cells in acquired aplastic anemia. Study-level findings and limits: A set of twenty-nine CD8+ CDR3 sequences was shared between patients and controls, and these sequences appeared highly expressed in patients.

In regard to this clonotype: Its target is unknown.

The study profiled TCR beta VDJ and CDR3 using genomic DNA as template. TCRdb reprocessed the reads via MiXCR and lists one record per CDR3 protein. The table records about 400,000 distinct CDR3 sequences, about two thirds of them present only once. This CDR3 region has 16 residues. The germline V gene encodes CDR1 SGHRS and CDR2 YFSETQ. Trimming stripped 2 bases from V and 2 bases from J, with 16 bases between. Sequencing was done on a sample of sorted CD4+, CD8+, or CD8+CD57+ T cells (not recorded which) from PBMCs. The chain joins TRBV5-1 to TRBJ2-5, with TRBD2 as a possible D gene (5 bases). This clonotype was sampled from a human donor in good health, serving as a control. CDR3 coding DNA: TGCGCCAGCAGCTTAGTATCGGGCTGGGAGCAAGAGACCCAGTACTTC. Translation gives CASSLVSGWEQETQYF.